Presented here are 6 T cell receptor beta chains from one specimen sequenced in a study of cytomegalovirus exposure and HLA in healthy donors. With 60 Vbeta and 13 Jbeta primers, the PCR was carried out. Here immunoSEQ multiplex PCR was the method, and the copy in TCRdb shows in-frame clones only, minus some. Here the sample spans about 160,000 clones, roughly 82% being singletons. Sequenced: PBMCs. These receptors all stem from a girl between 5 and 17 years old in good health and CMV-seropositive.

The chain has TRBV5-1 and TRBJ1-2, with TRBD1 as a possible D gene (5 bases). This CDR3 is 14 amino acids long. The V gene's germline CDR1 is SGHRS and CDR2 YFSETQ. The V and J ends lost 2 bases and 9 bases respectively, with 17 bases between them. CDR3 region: CASSLDSHYSCYTF. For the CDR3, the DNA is TGCGCCAGCAGCTTAGACAGCCATTATTCGTGCTACACCTTC.

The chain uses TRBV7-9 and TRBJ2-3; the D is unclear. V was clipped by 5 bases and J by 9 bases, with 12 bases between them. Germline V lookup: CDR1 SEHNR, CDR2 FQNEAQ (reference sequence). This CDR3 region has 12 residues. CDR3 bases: TGTGCCAGCAGCCCGGCTAGAGAGACGCAGTATTTT. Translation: CASSPARETQYF.

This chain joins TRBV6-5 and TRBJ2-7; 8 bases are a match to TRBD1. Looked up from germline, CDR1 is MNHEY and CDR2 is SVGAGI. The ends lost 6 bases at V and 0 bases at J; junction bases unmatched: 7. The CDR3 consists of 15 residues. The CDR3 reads CASSQRQGSSYEQYF. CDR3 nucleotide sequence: TGTGCCAGCAGCCAGAGACAGGGGAGCTCCTACGAGCAGTACTTC.

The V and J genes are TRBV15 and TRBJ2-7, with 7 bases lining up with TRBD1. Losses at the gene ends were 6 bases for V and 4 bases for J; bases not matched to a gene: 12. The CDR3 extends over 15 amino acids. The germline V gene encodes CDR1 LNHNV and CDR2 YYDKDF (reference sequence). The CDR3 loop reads CATSRNRGVGYEQYF. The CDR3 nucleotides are TGTGCCACCAGTCGAAACAGGGGTGTCGGGTACGAGCAGTACTTC. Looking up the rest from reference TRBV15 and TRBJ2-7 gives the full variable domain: DAMVIQNPRYQVTQFGKPVTLSCSQTLNHNVMYWYQQKSSQAPKLLFHYYDKDFNNEADTPDNFQSRRPNTSFCFLDIRSPGLGDTAMYLCATSRNRGVGYEQYFGPGTRLTVT.

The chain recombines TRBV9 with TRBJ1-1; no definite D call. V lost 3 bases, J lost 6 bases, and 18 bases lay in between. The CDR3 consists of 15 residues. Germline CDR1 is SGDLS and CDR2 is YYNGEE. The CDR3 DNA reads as TGTGCCAGCAGCGAGGCCTACCCCGGAACAGCTGAAGCTTTCTTT. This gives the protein CASSEAYPGTAEAFF.

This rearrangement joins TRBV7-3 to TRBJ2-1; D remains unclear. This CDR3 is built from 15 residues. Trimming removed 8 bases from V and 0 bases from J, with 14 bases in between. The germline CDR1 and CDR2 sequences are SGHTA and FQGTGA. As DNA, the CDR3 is TGTGCCAGCCAAATGGAGCGTAGCTCCTACAATGAGCAGTTCTTC. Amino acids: CASQMERSSYNEQFF. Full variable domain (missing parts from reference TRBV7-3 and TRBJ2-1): GAGVSQTPSNKVTEKGKYVELRCDPISGHTALYWYRQSLGQGPEFLIYFQGTGAADDSGLPNDRFFAVRPEGSVSTLKIQRTERGDSAVYLCASQMERSSYNEQFFGPGTRLTVL.